The rows below give T cell receptor beta chains drawn from one sample of a study of cytomegalovirus exposure and HLA in healthy donors. Produced via immunoSEQ multiplex PCR; TCRdb's table is partial and in-frame only. The sample yields some 120,000 clones, approximately 81% seen once. Sequencing was performed on PBMCs. These receptors originate from a man in his late teens or twenties in good health and CMV-seronegative. The CDR3 runs from the conserved cysteine through the conserved F or W. Each record gives: J gene, CDR3 length, V gene, clone size, D gene, CDR3 protein, CDR3 DNA. D genes are given only for firm matches. Clone size is not always given. Where it is, it says once, few, many or a class for expanded clones.

j_gene: TRBJ2-1
len: 11
v_gene: TRBV6-1
abundance: .
d_gene: .
CDR3aa: CASKSRNEQFF
CDR3nt: TGTGCCAGCAAATCGCGCAATGAGCAGTTCTTC

j_gene: TRBJ2-2
len: 15
v_gene: TRBV30
abundance: .
d_gene: TRBD2
CDR3aa: CAWSVLAGGPGELFF
CDR3nt: TGTGCCTGGAGTGTACTTGCGGGAGGGCCCGGGGAGCTGTTTTTT

j_gene: TRBJ2-1
len: 16
v_gene: TRBV6-5
abundance: once
d_gene: TRBD2
CDR3aa: CASSYASGSSYNEQFF
CDR3nt: TGTGCCAGCAGTTACGCCAGCGGGAGCTCCTACAATGAGCAGTTCTTC

j_gene: TRBJ1-1
len: 14
v_gene: TRBV7-9
abundance: .
d_gene: .
CDR3aa: CSSSSQGGGTEAFF
CDR3nt: TGTTCCAGCAGCTCCCAGGGAGGTGGCACTGAAGCTTTCTTT

j_gene: TRBJ2-5
len: 14
v_gene: TRBV7-8
abundance: .
d_gene: TRBD1
CDR3aa: CASSVSGGGETQYF
CDR3nt: TGTGCCAGCAGCGTATCAGGGGGCGGAGAGACCCAGTACTTC

j_gene: TRBJ2-1
len: 16
v_gene: TRBV19
abundance: .
d_gene: .
CDR3aa: CASSILGGAPKNEQFF
CDR3nt: TGTGCCAGTAGTATTTTGGGGGGAGCACCTAAGAATGAGCAGTTCTTC

j_gene: TRBJ2-7
len: 12
v_gene: TRBV27
abundance: .
d_gene: .
CDR3aa: CATRGFAYEQYF
CDR3nt: TGTGCCACTCGAGGGTTCGCGTACGAGCAGTACTTC

j_gene: TRBJ2-3
len: 15
v_gene: TRBV9
abundance: .
d_gene: .
CDR3aa: CASSVDGSGRDTQYF
CDR3nt: TGTGCCAGCAGCGTAGACGGGAGTGGGAGAGATACGCAGTATTTT

j_gene: TRBJ2-1
len: 18
v_gene: TRBV14
abundance: .
d_gene: .
CDR3aa: CASSQIRYGASAPNEQFF
CDR3nt: TGTGCCAGCAGCCAAATAAGATACGGTGCTAGCGCCCCCAATGAGCAGTTCTTC

j_gene: TRBJ2-3
len: 14
v_gene: TRBV9
abundance: .
d_gene: .
CDR3aa: CASSIGLLGHTQYF
CDR3nt: TGTGCCAGTTCTATAGGACTACTAGGCCATACGCAGTATTTT

j_gene: TRBJ1-1
len: 15
v_gene: TRBV30
abundance: .
d_gene: .
CDR3aa: CAWSFVRGGNTEAFF
CDR3nt: TGTGCCTGGAGTTTCGTCCGGGGTGGAAACACTGAAGCTTTCTTT

j_gene: TRBJ2-2
len: 16
v_gene: TRBV7-8
abundance: .
d_gene: TRBD2
CDR3aa: CASSPQTGTSPGELFF
CDR3nt: TGTGCCAGCAGCCCTCAGACGGGGACTAGCCCCGGGGAGCTGTTTTTT

j_gene: TRBJ1-2
len: 13
v_gene: TRBV19
abundance: .
d_gene: .
CDR3aa: CASRRGAGYGYTF
CDR3nt: TGTGCCAGTAGGCGAGGTGCGGGCTATGGCTACACCTTC

j_gene: TRBJ1-2
len: 14
v_gene: TRBV7-2
abundance: .
d_gene: .
CDR3aa: CASSLEAGNYGYTF
CDR3nt: TGTGCCAGCAGCTTAGAGGCAGGGAACTATGGCTACACCTTC

j_gene: TRBJ2-3
len: 13
v_gene: TRBV19
abundance: .
d_gene: .
CDR3aa: CASSIAATYTQYF
CDR3nt: TGTGCCAGTAGTATAGCCGCCACATATACGCAGTATTTT

j_gene: TRBJ2-1
len: 17
v_gene: TRBV23-1
abundance: .
d_gene: TRBD2
CDR3aa: CASSQSEASGRHNEQFF
CDR3nt: TGCGCCAGCAGTCAATCGGAGGCTAGCGGGAGACACAATGAGCAGTTCTTC

j_gene: TRBJ1-5
len: 14
v_gene: TRBV9
abundance: .
d_gene: .
CDR3aa: CASSVDGEDQPQHF
CDR3nt: TGTGCCAGCAGCGTAGACGGGGAGGATCAGCCCCAGCATTTT